Following are 32 T cell receptor beta chains from one sample sequenced in a study of blood T cell repertoires in COVID-19. This table comes from immunoSEQ multiplex PCR, and its TCRdb copy is limited to in-frame clones, with some not included. The sample yields tens of thousands of clones, 85% to 90% seen once. The sequencing input was peripheral blood. Receptors originate from a man aged 70 or older with active or convalescent COVID-19.

The J gene is TRBJ2-7, the V gene TRBV2; D perhaps matches TRBD1 (6 bases). Germline values: CDR1 SNHLY, CDR2 FYNNEI. The CDR3 spans 14 residues. V was cut by 2 bases and J by 2 bases, with 10 bases left in between. CDR3 loop: CASSEQGQTYEQYF. The DNA of the CDR3 is TGTGCCAGCAGTGAACAGGGGCAAACCTACGAGCAGTACTTC.

The chain carries TRBV18 and TRBJ1-5, with 12 bases that match TRBD1. The CDR3 totals 17 residues. Germline CDR1 is KGHSH and CDR2 is LQKENI. Trimming took 3 bases from V and 1 from J; bases not matched to a gene: 4. CDR3 DNA sequence: TGTGCCAGCTCACCCGGGACAGGGGGCGCGAGCAATCAGCCCCAGCATTTT. It codes for CASSPGTGGASNQPQHF.

The chain couples TRBV28 to TRBJ2-7; TRBD2 is a possible D gene (5 bases). The CDR3 covers 14 residues. From germline, CDR1 is MDHEN and CDR2 SYDVKM. Trimming left V 8 bases short and J 4 bases short, with 18 bases between. The CDR3 reads CASLSGTLTYEQYF. The CDR3 DNA sequence: TGTGCCAGCTTGAGCGGAACACTAACTTACGAGCAGTACTTC.

V is TRBV28 and J is TRBJ2-7, with TRBD1 matching over 10 bases. With 6 bases clipped from V and 5 bases from J, the junction kept 10 bases outside the gene matches. The CDR3 spans 15 residues. Germline values: CDR1 MDHEN, CDR2 SYDVKM. The CDR3, as DNA: TGTGCCAGCAGGAAAAGGGACAGGGGCATCCACGAGCAGTACTTC. Encoded protein: CASRKRDRGIHEQYF.

The chain joins TRBV6-5 to TRBJ1-4, with a tentative D call TRBD1 (5 bases). V lost 6 bases and J lost 4, with 9 bases in between. Looked up from germline, CDR1 is MNHEY and CDR2 is SVGAGI. This CDR3 is built from 13 residues. CDR3: CASRGGFNEKLFF. As DNA, the CDR3 is TGTGCCAGCAGGGGGGGATTTAATGAAAAACTGTTTTTT.

V gene TRBV7-6 combines with J gene TRBJ1-2; 8 nucleotides agree with TRBD1. Germline values: CDR1 SGHVS, CDR2 FNYEAQ. J gave up 6 bases and V 6 bases, and 12 bases lay outside the gene matches. The CDR3 consists of 15 residues. The CDR3 reads CASSRGGGQGDGYTF. The CDR3, as DNA: TGTGCCAGCAGTCGGGGCGGTGGACAGGGAGATGGCTACACCTTC.

V is TRBV28 and J is TRBJ1-1; a weak D match, TRBD1 (6 bases). This CDR3 comprises 15 residues. V lost 4 bases to trimming and J lost 3 bases, with 15 bases between them. CDR1 and CDR2 (germline): MDHEN, SYDVKM. CDR3 protein: CASSSGGAGDTEAFF. Written as DNA, the CDR3 is TGTGCCAGCAGTTCCGGGGGGGCTGGGGACACTGAAGCTTTCTTT.

This clone has a handful of counts. CDR3 amino acids: CASSLVLRGMYEQYF. The CDR3 DNA follows: TGTGCCAGCAGTCTGGTCCTTCGCGGGATGTACGAGCAGTACTTC. The chain uses TRBV28 and TRBJ2-7; tentative D call: TRBD2 (6 bases). This CDR3 is built from 15 residues. The germline V gene encodes CDR1 MDHEN and CDR2 SYDVKM. The V end was cut by 5 bases, the J end by 4 bases, with 18 bases between.

The chain couples TRBV3-1 (or the pseudogene TRBV3-2) to TRBJ2-1; 8 positions agree with TRBD2. The CDR3 is 15 residues long. The junction had 4 bases not matched to a gene; V was cut back by 1 base and J by 5 bases. Germline V gives CDR1 LGHDT, CDR2 YNNKEL (reference sequence). CDR3 coding DNA: TGTGCCAGCAGCCAAGCAACGGGAGGGGACAATGAGCAGTTCTTC. Translated: CASSQATGGDNEQFF.

This chain uses TRBV19 with TRBJ2-7, with a tentative D call TRBD1 (7 bases). V lost 7 bases to trimming and J lost 3 bases, with 19 bases between them. The CDR3 has 15 amino acids. CDR1 is LNHDA and CDR2 is SQIVND in the germline V gene (reference sequence). The CDR3 DNA reads TGTGCCAGTAACCGACGTTGGCAGGGGGGCTACGAGCAGTACTTC. It translates to CASNRRWQGGYEQYF.

The chain carries TRBV6-1 and TRBJ2-1, with D perhaps TRBD1 (6 bases). The CDR3 extends over 15 amino acids. The V end lost 2 bases, the J end lost 4 bases, and 12 bases lay between the germline ends. Germline values: CDR1 MNHNS, CDR2 SASEGT. The CDR3 DNA sequence: TGTGCCAGCAGTGAACAGGGGTTTAGGTACAATGAGCAGTTCTTC. Translated: CASSEQGFRYNEQFF.

The chain uses TRBV5-1 and TRBJ2-1, with TRBD1 matching over 7 bases. J gave up 0 bases and V 4 bases, and 7 bases lay outside the gene matches. This CDR3 comprises 16 residues. CDR1 is SGHRS and CDR2 is YFSETQ in the germline V gene. The CDR3 reads CASSRSGTDSYNEQFF. The CDR3 nucleotides are TGCGCCAGCAGCCGGTCAGGGACAGACTCCTACAATGAGCAGTTCTTC.

The chain carries TRBV5-1 and TRBJ2-7; TRBD1 matches 7 bases. Germline CDR1 and CDR2: SGHRS and YFSETQ. The CDR3 has 13 amino acids. Germline trimming cut 3 bases from V and 4 bases from J; bases unmatched to any gene: 4. The CDR3 bases are TGCGCCAGCAGCTCCCGGGACAGATACGAGCAGTACTTC. As protein: CASSSRDRYEQYF.

The chain couples TRBV5-6 to TRBJ2-1; 7 bases fit TRBD2. J gave up 5 bases and V 1 base, and 6 bases lay outside the gene matches. Germline V gene lookup returns CDR1 SGHDT and CDR2 YYEEEE. The CDR3 is 15 residues long. As DNA, the CDR3 is TGTGCCAGCAGCTTGACCGGGACTATGAACAATGAGCAGTTCTTC. It is translated as CASSLTGTMNNEQFF.

This sequence joins TRBV19 and TRBJ1-1; no firm D call. Germline-derived CDR1 and CDR2 are LNHDA and SQIVND (reference sequence). CDR3 length: 12 amino acids. Trimming stripped 9 bases from V and 4 bases from J, with 12 bases between. CDR3 in DNA: TGTGCCAGCAAGCGTTTGGGCACTGAAGCTTTCTTT. This gives the protein CASKRLGTEAFF.

This rearrangement joins TRBV18 to TRBJ2-3; TRBD2 agrees at 9 bases. J lost 1 base, V lost 0 bases, and 5 bases had no gene match. In germline, CDR1 is KGHSH, CDR2 LQKENI. The CDR3 covers 17 residues. The CDR3 region is CASSPPYLAGRTDTQYF. CDR3 nucleotides: TGTGCCAGCTCACCACCGTACCTAGCGGGACGCACAGATACGCAGTATTTT.

This clone was counted a single time. The chain recombines TRBV6-6 with TRBJ1-2; no clear D. The CDR3 has 13 residues. V lost 2 bases and J 8 bases, leaving 12 bases between the germline ends. Germline V lookup: CDR1 MNHNY, CDR2 SVGAGI (reference sequence). In DNA, the CDR3 is TGTGCCAGCAGTTACGGGCCCTTCGGCGGCTACACCTTC. This encodes CASSYGPFGGYTF.

The chain is built from TRBV19 and TRBJ1-6; no firm D call. This CDR3 spans 13 amino acids. V gave up 3 bases and J gave up 7 bases, with 7 bases separating them. Germline CDR1 and CDR2: LNHDA and SQIVND (reference sequence). CDR3 residues: CASSITANSPLHF. CDR3 nucleotide sequence: TGTGCCAGTAGTATTACCGCGAATTCACCCCTCCACTTT.

This clone was counted a few times. V gene TRBV29-1 combines with J gene TRBJ2-2; 8 bases are a match to TRBD1. V shed 7 bases and J 1 base; nucleotides not matched to a gene: 8. The CDR3 consists of 15 residues. Germline V gene data show CDR1 as SQVTM and CDR2 as ANQGSEA. CDR3 sequence (DNA): TGCAGCGCTGCCTCCGGGACAGGGAACACCGGGGAGCTGTTTTTT. Encoded protein: CSAASGTGNTGELFF.

The CDR3 DNA follows: TGTGCCAGCAGTTCAGGACAGGCCTCTGGGGCCAACGTCCTGACTTTC. It yields the protein CASSSGQASGANVLTF. This chain connects TRBV28 to TRBJ2-6; 7 bases agree with TRBD1. The CDR3 length is 16 residues. J lost 0 bases, V lost 4 bases, and 3 bases had no gene match. Germline CDR1 and CDR2: MDHEN and SYDVKM. Variable domain in full (rest from reference TRBV28 and TRBJ2-6): DVKVTQSSRYLVKRTGEKVFLECVQDMDHENMFWYRQDPGLGLRLIYFSYDVKMKEKGDIPEGYSVSREKKERFSLILESASTNQTSMYLCASSSGQASGANVLTFGAGSRLTVL.

The V gene is TRBV27, the J gene TRBJ1-5, with D tentatively TRBD1 (6 bases). The ends were cut back, 10 bases at V and 7 bases at J, with 20 bases in the middle. The length of the CDR3 is 14 residues. Germline V gene lookup returns CDR1 MNHEY and CDR2 SMNVEV (reference sequence). The CDR3 sequence is CAITSGGPWQPQHF. The CDR3 region has the DNA TGTGCCATCACCTCGGGGGGGCCTTGGCAGCCCCAGCATTTT.

The V gene is TRBV20-1, the J gene TRBJ1-1; a possible D gene is TRBD1 (5 bases). V lost 3 bases and J lost 4, with 18 bases in between. The CDR3 loop spans 15 amino acids. Germline V CDR1 and CDR2: DFQATT, SNEGSKA (reference sequence). CDR3 sequence (DNA): TGCAGTGCTAGTGCCCCTAGGAGGGGAGGCACTGAAGCTTTCTTT. It codes for CSASAPRRGGTEAFF.

The chain combines TRBV2 with TRBJ1-4, with 11 bases that match TRBD1. The germline V gene encodes CDR1 SNHLY and CDR2 FYNNEI. The CDR3 runs 11 residues. V was clipped by 5 bases and J by 16 bases; unmatched bases: 3. CDR3 sequence reads: CASSTGTGGFF. In nucleotides, the CDR3 is TGTGCCAGCAGTACCGGGACAGGGGGGTTTTTT.

V usage is TRBV9 and J usage is TRBJ2-3; D may be TRBD2 (5 bases). Germline V lookup: CDR1 SGDLS, CDR2 YYNGEE. Trimming removed 3 bases at V and 3 bases at J, with 17 bases between. This CDR3 is built from 16 residues. The CDR3 here is CASSEGALRATDTQYF. The CDR3 DNA sequence: TGTGCCAGCAGCGAGGGAGCTCTGCGGGCGACAGATACGCAGTATTTT.

J is TRBJ2-1 and V is TRBV11-3; D might be TRBD1 (5 bases). The V end lost 3 bases, the J end lost 3 bases, and 12 bases lay between the germline ends. The CDR3 contains 15 residues. Germline CDR1 SGHNT, CDR2 YENEEA. The CDR3 here is CASSLTETVYNEQFF. CDR3 nucleotides: TGTGCCAGCAGCTTGACAGAAACAGTCTACAATGAGCAGTTCTTC.

This chain joins TRBV18 and TRBJ1-2, with 8 positions matching TRBD1. With V trimmed by 2 bases and J by 4 bases, 0 bases remained unmatched. This CDR3 is 13 amino acids long. The germline V gene has CDR1 KGHSH and CDR2 LQKENI. The CDR3 spells CASSPGTGYGYTF. CDR3 bases: TGTGCCAGCTCACCAGGGACAGGCTATGGCTACACCTTC.

This chain uses TRBV6-5 with TRBJ1-1; 10 bases fit TRBD1. In germline, CDR1 is MNHEY, CDR2 SVGAGI. CDR3 length: 12 residues. Trimming at V came to 9 bases and at J to 10 bases, leaving 8 bases not matched to a gene. In DNA form, the CDR3 reads TGTGCCAGTGGACAGGGGGAGGTGGTAGCTTTCTTT. Translated: CASGQGEVVAFF.

The chain joins TRBV28 to TRBJ1-2, with 7 bases that match TRBD1. The CDR3 loop spans 14 amino acids. The V gene's germline CDR1 is MDHEN and CDR2 SYDVKM. J was trimmed by 4 bases and V by 3 bases; bases with no gene match: 5. CDR3: CASSLAGTVYGYTF. For the CDR3, the DNA is TGTGCCAGCAGTTTGGCCGGGACAGTCTATGGCTACACCTTC.

The chain uses TRBV5-1 and TRBJ2-1, with D possibly being TRBD1 (6 bases). This CDR3 spans 15 amino acids. CDR1 is SGHRS, CDR2 YFSETQ, per germline. Trimming took off 3 bases at V and 2 bases at J, with 12 bases between the two ends. The CDR3 DNA is TGCGCCAGCAGCTCTCAGGGGACCACCTACAATGAGCAGTTCTTC. It specifies CASSSQGTTYNEQFF. Full variable domain (outside the CDR3, taken from reference TRBV5-1 and TRBJ2-1): KAGVTQTPRYLIKTRGQQVTLSCSPISGHRSVSWYQQTPGQGLQFLFEYFSETQRNKGNFPGRFSGRQFSNSRSEMNVSTLELGDSALYLCASSSQGTTYNEQFFGPGTRLTVL.

This chain connects TRBV5-4 to TRBJ1-2; weak D call: TRBD1 (5 bases). The V gene's germline CDR1 is SGHNT and CDR2 YYREEE (reference sequence). This CDR3 is 12 amino acids long. Trimming removed 2 bases from V and 9 bases from J, with 11 bases in between. Here the CDR3 DNA reads TGTGCCAGCAGCTTAATGACAGACAGCTACACCTTC. It yields the protein CASSLMTDSYTF.

The rearrangement uses TRBV5-1 and TRBJ2-5; 15 bases match TRBD2. Trimming took 4 bases from V and 3 from J; bases not matched to a gene: 16. CDR3 length: 20 residues. CDR1 SGHRS and CDR2 YFSETQ come from the germline V gene. DNA for the CDR3: TGCGCCAGCAGCCCCAGGGCCCGGACTAGCGGGAGGGCCTTTGAAGAGACCCAGTACTTC. It is translated as CASSPRARTSGRAFEETQYF. Full variable domain (rest looked up from reference TRBV5-1 and TRBJ2-5): KAGVTQTPRYLIKTRGQQVTLSCSPISGHRSVSWYQQTPGQGLQFLFEYFSETQRNKGNFPGRFSGRQFSNSRSEMNVSTLELGDSALYLCASSPRARTSGRAFEETQYFGPGTRLLVL.

V and J are TRBV29-1 and TRBJ2-1, with 7 positions matching TRBD1. Germline V gene sequence: CDR1 SQVTM, CDR2 ANQGSEA. CDR3 length: 16 amino acids. J was trimmed by 2 bases and V by 4 bases; bases with no gene match: 11. CDR3 DNA: TGCAGCGTTGGCAAACAGGGGACGGCTACCTACAATGAGCAGTTCTTC. Translating it yields CSVGKQGTATYNEQFF.